The 5 T cell receptor beta chains below were found in one sample sequenced in a study of beta chain features in type 1 diabetes. Study-wide points: Across all four CD4+ subsets, people with type 1 diabetes showed modestly shorter TCRB CDR3s.

Which antigens these TCRs recognize remains unknown. The whole isolated RNA underwent reverse transcription, so sequencing captured expressed TCRB transcripts. Repertoires were generated with immunoSEQ multiplex PCR, while TCRdb's copy carries only in-frame clones and drops some. The sample yields some 700,000 clones, roughly an eighth seen once. The specimen was naive CD4+ T cells from blood. These receptors were collected from a man aged 18 to 35 with type 1 diabetes.

The V and J genes are TRBV15 and TRBJ1-1, with 10 nucleotides matching TRBD1. V was clipped by 0 bases and J by 8 bases; unmatched bases: 21. Germline V CDR1 and CDR2: LNHNV, YYDKDF (reference sequence). This CDR3 comprises 20 residues. CDR3: CATSRDPGQGTGSLRIEAFF. The CDR3 DNA sequence: TGTGCCACCAGCAGAGATCCGGGACAGGGGACTGGGAGTCTGAGGATAGAAGCTTTCTTT.

This clone was counted a few times. The V gene is TRBV13, the J gene TRBJ2-3, with a weak D call TRBD1 (5 bases). The CDR3 totals 13 residues. Germline V CDR1 and CDR2: PRHDT, FYEKMQ (reference sequence). V was shortened by 5 bases and J by 9 bases, with 15 bases between the two germline ends. CDR3 region: CASSPGWAGTQYF. In nucleotides, the CDR3 is TGTGCCAGCAGCCCCGGATGGGCAGGGACGCAGTATTTT.

This chain links TRBV5-6 with TRBJ1-2, with D maybe TRBD1 (5 bases). The V end lost 4 bases, the J end lost 8 bases, and 18 bases lay between the germline ends. The CDR3 is 14 residues long. Germline assignment: CDR1 SGHDT and CDR2 YYEEEE. The CDR3 region has the DNA TGTGCCAGCAGCGGGCGGGGCCTCTTCTTAGGCTACACCTTC. Translated: CASSGRGLFLGYTF.

The chain carries TRBV18 and TRBJ2-2, with 11 bases that match TRBD2. The CDR3 loop spans 17 amino acids. V lost 2 bases to trimming and J lost 4 bases; unmatched junction nucleotides: 6. From germline, CDR1 is KGHSH and CDR2 LQKENI. This CDR3 reads CASSPSGLAAFTGELFF. CDR3 DNA sequence: TGTGCCAGCTCACCATCGGGACTAGCGGCGTTCACCGGGGAGCTGTTTTTT.

The V and J genes are TRBV29-1 and TRBJ2-2; 8 nucleotides line up with TRBD1. The germline V gene encodes CDR1 SQVTM and CDR2 ANQGSEA. V dropped 1 base and J dropped 6; count of bases not matched to a gene: 13. CDR3 size: 17 residues. The CDR3 sequence is CSVEAWTGRGSSGELFF. DNA of the CDR3: TGCAGCGTTGAAGCTTGGACAGGGCGTGGGTCATCCGGGGAGCTGTTTTTT.